This TCR beta chain was sequenced in a study of blood T cell repertoires in COVID-19. The CDR3 length is 16 residues. V lost 2 bases and J lost 0, with 13 bases in between. CDR1 and CDR2 (germline): MNHEY, SVGAGI. Per the authors' pipeline: Amplification of reference gene primers was used by the study to estimate nucleated cell counts. Some clones are missing from TCRdb's copy, which holds only in-frame ones; the method was immunoSEQ multiplex PCR. The V and J calls and clone size are taken from that table; D and trimming were inferred from the DNA. The sample has about 210,000 clones; roughly 79% are singletons.

The V call is TRBV6-5, the J call TRBJ1-1, with D hard to call. The sequence was collected from a woman in her 50s with acute COVID-19. Sequenced: PBMCs or T cells enriched from blood (not recorded which). The DNA of the CDR3 is TGTGCCAGCAGTTACACGGAGACGGCGATGAACACTGAAGCTTTCTTT. Residues: CASSYTETAMNTEAFF.